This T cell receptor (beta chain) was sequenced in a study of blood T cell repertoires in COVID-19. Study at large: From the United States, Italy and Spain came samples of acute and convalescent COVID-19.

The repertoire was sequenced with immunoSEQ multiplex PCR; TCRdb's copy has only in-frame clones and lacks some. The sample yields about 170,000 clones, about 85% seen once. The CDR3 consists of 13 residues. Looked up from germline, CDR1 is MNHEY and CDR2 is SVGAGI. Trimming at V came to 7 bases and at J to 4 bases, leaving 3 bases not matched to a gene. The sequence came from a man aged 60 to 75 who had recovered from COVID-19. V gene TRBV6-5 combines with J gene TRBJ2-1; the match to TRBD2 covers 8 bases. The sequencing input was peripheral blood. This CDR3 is CASNGGAYNEQFF. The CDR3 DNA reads TGTGCCAGCAACGGGGGGGCGTACAATGAGCAGTTCTTC.